The 11 T cell receptor beta chains listed next were all sequenced from one sample in a study of blood T cells in healthy people across ages. A J-beta primer mix and a sample-barcoded 5' primer were used in a second PCR of roughly 7 to 12 cycles. TCRdb independently ran MiXCR on the 5' RACE reads; one entry per CDR3 protein. Among about 570,000 distinct CDR3 sequences listed, 27% were seen once. Sequencing input: blood. Receptors were obtained from an older woman in good health.

The sample holds a few counts of this clonotype. One junction end disagrees with the germline gene, perhaps due to a read error. The genes are TRBV6-2 or TRBV6-3 and TRBJ2-5; TRBD2 matches at 13 bases. This CDR3 has 16 amino acids. Germline values: CDR1 MNHEY, CDR2 SVGEGT. For the CDR3, the DNA is TGTGTCAGCGAGGGGGAAGGACTAGCGGGGGCGGAGACCCAGTACTTC. Residues: CVSEGEGLAGAETQYF.

This clonotype appeared a few times. The chain couples TRBV27 to TRBJ2-1; 9 bases match TRBD2. The CDR3 contains 17 residues. V was clipped by 3 bases and J by 4 bases; unmatched bases: 10. CDR1 and CDR2 (germline): MNHEY, SMNVEV (reference sequence). CDR3 amino acids: CASSFRKIAGVYNEQFF. In DNA, the CDR3 is TGTGCCAGCAGTTTCCGAAAGATAGCGGGGGTATACAATGAGCAGTTCTTC.

J is TRBJ2-7 and V is TRBV10-3, with 9 bases fitting TRBD1. The CDR3 loop spans 13 amino acids. With V trimmed by 9 bases and J by 0 bases, 3 bases remained unmatched. CDR1 ENHRY and CDR2 SYGVKD come from the germline V gene. CDR3 nucleotide sequence: TGTGCCATGGGACAGGGAAGCTCCTACGAGCAGTACTTC. Its translation: CAMGQGSSYEQYF.

This clonotype was seen only a few times. V is TRBV7-2 and J is TRBJ2-5, with D possibly being TRBD2 (5 bases). V dropped 7 bases and J dropped 1 base, with 10 bases sitting between them. The CDR3 runs to 13 residues. Per germline, CDR1 SGHTA and CDR2 FQGNSA. CDR3 bases: TGTGCCAGCAACCGGGCGGGCCAAGAGACCCAGTACTTC. This gives the protein CASNRAGQETQYF.

This clonotype was seen only a few times. V gene TRBV15 combines with J gene TRBJ1-1; D gene uncertain. The V end lost 4 bases, the J end lost 6 bases, and 12 bases lay between the germline ends. CDR3 size: 13 residues. Germline V lookup: CDR1 LNHNV, CDR2 YYDKDF (reference sequence). The CDR3 here is CATSTQAGSEAFF. The CDR3 region has the DNA TGTGCCACCAGCACCCAGGCGGGCTCTGAAGCTTTCTTT.

The V call is TRBV3-1, the J call TRBJ2-4, with D possibly matching TRBD1 (6 bases). CDR1 is LGHDT and CDR2 is YNNKEL in the germline V gene (reference sequence). CDR3 size: 13 residues. Trimming shortened V by 3 bases and J by 9 bases, and 12 bases separated the two germline ends. The DNA for the CDR3 is TGTGCCAGCAGCCAGGGACAAGTCGGCATTCAGTACTTC. Translated: CASSQGQVGIQYF.

The chain recombines TRBV12-3 or TRBV12-4 with TRBJ2-4, with a tentative D call TRBD2 (5 bases). Trimming took 3 bases from V and 7 from J, leaving 10 bases between them. The CDR3 is made up of 13 amino acids. CDR3 in DNA: TGTGCCAGCAGTTTGGGAGTTTCCAACATTCAGTACTTC. Its translation: CASSLGVSNIQYF.

This clonotype was counted ten times or more. The chain carries TRBV5-1 and TRBJ2-5; D possibly corresponds to TRBD1 (7 bases). This CDR3 has 14 residues. Germline assignment: CDR1 SGHRS and CDR2 YFSETQ. Trimming left V 4 bases short and J 4 bases short, with 14 bases between. CDR3 sequence reads: CASSLRQGGETQYF. CDR3 DNA sequence: TGCGCCAGCAGCCTGCGACAGGGAGGAGAGACCCAGTACTTC. The full variable domain, its missing parts supplied by reference TRBV5-1 and TRBJ2-5, is KAGVTQTPRYLIKTRGQQVTLSCSPISGHRSVSWYQQTPGQGLQFLFEYFSETQRNKGNFPGRFSGRQFSNSRSEMNVSTLELGDSALYLCASSLRQGGETQYFGPGTRLLVL.

The rearrangement links TRBV4-1 to TRBJ2-3, with 7 bases lining up with TRBD2. Trimming removed 2 bases from V and 0 bases from J; junction bases left unmatched: 14. The germline gives CDR1 MGHRA, CDR2 YSYEKL. CDR3 length: 19 amino acids. Here the CDR3 DNA reads TGCGCCAGCAGCCAAACCATCTCCGGTGGGGGGGGGAGCACAGATACGCAGTATTTT. It yields the protein CASSQTISGGGGSTDTQYF.

This clonotype was observed many times. CDR3 in DNA: TGCAGTGCGAAGGAGGGGGGGAACATTCAGTACTTC. This sequence encodes CSAKEGGNIQYF. The V call is TRBV20-1, the J call TRBJ2-4, with D possibly matching TRBD2 (7 bases). Germline lookup yields CDR1 DFQATT and CDR2 SNEGSKA (reference sequence). The V gene lost 6 bases and the J gene lost 7 bases, with 13 bases spanning the gap. The CDR3 has 12 amino acids.

V and J are TRBV5-1 and TRBJ2-6; D unresolved. This CDR3 has 15 residues. Trimming took off 0 bases at V and 1 base at J, with 5 bases between the two ends. The V gene's germline CDR1 is SGHRS and CDR2 YFSETQ. The CDR3 spells CASSLAESGANVLTF. The CDR3 DNA reads as TGCGCCAGCAGCTTGGCCGAGTCTGGGGCCAACGTCCTGACTTTC.